The clone carrying this T cell receptor beta chain appeared a single time. This entry belongs to a study of cytomegalovirus exposure and HLA in healthy donors. The CDR3 contains 16 residues. J lost 0 bases, V lost 7 bases, and 6 bases had no gene match. Looked up from germline, CDR1 is LNHDA and CDR2 is SQIVND (reference sequence). The PCR made use of 60 Vbeta and 13 Jbeta primers. Clones were sequenced by immunoSEQ multiplex PCR, and TCRdb holds only the in-frame ones, with some missing. The table records roughly 200,000 clones, 79% of them present only once. The material sequenced was PBMCs. The clonotype originates from a girl aged 10 to 17 in good health and CMV-seropositive. The chain carries TRBV19 and TRBJ1-5; TRBD1 agrees at 10 bases. Written as DNA, the CDR3 is TGTGCCAGTATTGGGACAGGGGCTTATAGCAATCAGCCCCAGCATTTT. Its translation is CASIGTGAYSNQPQHF.